These T cell receptor beta chains were read from a single sample in a study of T cell repertoires in cytomegalovirus infection. Antigen specificity for these receptors is unknown. MiXCR, applied by TCRdb to the reads, yields one record per CDR3 protein. The sample carries about a million distinct CDR3 sequences, around a third recorded once. Here the sequenced sample was cultured CD8+ T cells from PBMCs, taken from culture after CMV antigen stimulation. Receptor source: a human donor in good health (CMV status not recorded). Some clones in this sample may be carry-over from other donors' samples. Both conserved end residues are part of each CDR3. The D gene is left open where the match is weak. Clone size is given for some rows only: seen once, a few or many times, or a class if the clone is expanded.

v_gene	d_gene	abundance	j_gene	CDR3aa	CDR3nt
TRBV24-1	TRBD1	.	TRBJ2-1	CATSAFTGEGNEQFF	TGTGCCACCAGTGCCTTCACAGGGGAAGGTAATGAGCAGTTCTTC
TRBV5-5	.	.	TRBJ2-5	CASSEPREETQYF	TGTGCCAGCAGCGAGCCTAGGGAAGAGACCCAGTACTTC
TRBV7-6	.	.	TRBJ2-3	CAGSLGAGTDTQYF	TGTGCTGGCAGCTTAGGCGCTGGCACAGATACGCAGTATTTT
TRBV6-6	.	.	TRBJ1-2	CASSQSMGTYGYTF	TGTGCCAGCAGTCAATCTATGGGTACCTATGGCTACACCTTC
TRBV7-2	TRBD1	many	TRBJ2-5	CASSPWDRVKETQYF	TGTGCCAGCAGCCCCTGGGACAGGGTAAAAGAGACCCAGTACTTC
TRBV7-2	.	.	TRBJ1-5	CASSPRGGQDQPQHF	TGTGCCAGCAGCCCCCGAGGGGGGCAGGATCAGCCCCAGCATTTT
TRBV28	TRBD1	few	TRBJ2-1	CASRRPGTESVNEQFF	TGTGCCAGCAGGAGGCCGGGGACAGAATCCGTCAATGAGCAGTTCTTC
TRBV7-6	TRBD1	.	TRBJ2-5	CASSLADRGAETQYF	TGTGCCAGCAGCTTAGCGGACAGGGGGGCGGAGACCCAGTACTTC
TRBV27	.	few	TRBJ2-5	CASSQNTGQETQYF	TGTGCCAGCAGCCAGAACACAGGGCAAGAGACCCAGTACTTC
TRBV19	TRBD1	once	TRBJ1-2	CASSLDRGLDGYTF	TGTGCCAGTAGTCTCGACAGGGGGCTGGATGGCTACACCTTC
TRBV19	.	few	TRBJ1-5	CASSISRFQPQHF	TGTGCCAGTAGTATTAGCAGGTTTCAGCCCCAGCATTTT
TRBV7-6	TRBD1	few	TRBJ1-4	CASSSSTMIYRGGSEKLFF	TGTGCCAGCAGCTCATCGACCATGATCTACAGGGGGGGAAGTGAAAAACTGTTTTTT
TRBV24-1	.	few	TRBJ1-1	CATSDYGQKAFF	TGTGCCACCAGTGACTACGGACAGAAAGCTTTCTTT
TRBV6-2/TRBV6-3	.	.	TRBJ1-1	CASTSKQGLTEAFF	TGTGCCAGCACCTCAAAACAGGGTTTGACTGAAGCTTTCTTT
TRBV27	.	few	TRBJ2-5	CASSLSFRETQYF	TGTGCCAGCAGTTTAAGTTTTCGAGAGACCCAGTACTTC
TRBV20-1	.	many	TRBJ2-7	CSARGESSSYEQYF	TGCAGTGCTAGAGGAGAGAGTAGCTCCTACGAGCAGTACTTC
TRBV12-5	.	.	TRBJ1-2	CASGSQGRYGYTF	TGTGCTAGTGGCTCGCAGGGGAGGTATGGCTACACCTTC
TRBV19	.	.	TRBJ1-1	CASRSGTEAFF	TGTGCCAGTAGATCCGGGACAGAAGCTTTCTTT
TRBV19	TRBD1	.	TRBJ1-5	CASSIAGQGNQPQHF	TGTGCCAGTAGTATAGCAGGACAGGGGAATCAGCCCCAGCATTTT
TRBV27	TRBD1	.	TRBJ2-3	CANSLTGTGGLDTQYF	TGTGCCAACAGTCTCACCGGGACAGGGGGCTTGGATACGCAGTATTTT
TRBV28	.	.	TRBJ1-2	CASSLGGRRYTF	TGTGCCAGCAGTTTGGGGGGCCGGCGCTACACCTTC
TRBV7-6	.	few	TRBJ1-1	CASSLGNRNTEAFF	TGTGCCAGCAGCTTGGGGAACAGGAACACTGAAGCTTTCTTT
TRBV15	.	.	TRBJ1-2	CATSRVGTTYGYTF	TGTGCCACCAGCAGAGTGGGGACTACCTATGGCTACACCTTC
TRBV7-9	TRBD1	many	TRBJ2-7	CASPSGQGDSYEQYF	TGTGCCAGCCCATCGGGACAGGGGGATTCCTACGAGCAGTACTTC
TRBV10-3	TRBD1	.	TRBJ2-7	CAITVGQAYEQYF	TGTGCCATCACTGTGGGACAGGCCTACGAGCAGTACTTC
TRBV27	.	.	TRBJ2-1	CASSFFTGGEEFF	TGTGCCAGCAGTTTTTTTACGGGGGGCGAGGAGTTCTTC
TRBV20-1	.	.	TRBJ1-4	CSAPTGGLDEKLFF	TGCAGTGCCCCGACGGGTGGCCTTGATGAAAAACTGTTTTTT
TRBV9	.	many	TRBJ2-3	CASSVGYGGLGTDTQYF	TGTGCCAGCAGCGTAGGGTACGGGGGGCTGGGCACAGATACGCAGTATTTT
TRBV6-5	.	.	TRBJ1-4	CASTPGGKGWLSNEKLFF	TGTGCCAGCACCCCTGGGGGTAAGGGGTGGCTGTCCAATGAAAAACTGTTTTTT
TRBV5-1	.	few	TRBJ2-7	CASSLTGQPYYEQYF	TGCGCCAGCAGCTTGACAGGACAGCCTTACTACGAGCAGTACTTC
TRBV7-8	.	many	TRBJ2-6	CASSLRGRITTGANVLTF	TGTGCCAGCAGCTTAAGGGGCAGGATTACCACTGGGGCCAACGTCCTGACTTTC
TRBV7-6	TRBD1	many	TRBJ2-7	CASSFTRSGTGSYEQYF	TGTGCCAGCAGCTTCACGAGGAGTGGGACAGGCTCCTACGAGCAGTACTTC
TRBV19	.	.	TRBJ2-3	CASSGHRTDTQYF	TGTGCCAGTAGTGGCCATCGCACAGATACGCAGTATTTT
TRBV6-6	.	.	TRBJ2-7	CASTPRPVHSSYEQYF	TGTGCCAGCACCCCCCGCCCCGTGCACAGCTCCTACGAGCAGTACTTC
TRBV6-1	TRBD2	.	TRBJ2-1	CASSERGGRGGAFSEQFF	TGTGCCAGCAGTGAAAGAGGGGGACGCGGGGGGGCCTTTAGTGAGCAGTTCTTC
TRBV6-2/TRBV6-3	TRBD1	.	TRBJ2-1	CASSYSEGQGKRNEQFF	TGTGCCAGCAGTTACTCGGAGGGACAGGGAAAAAGGAATGAGCAGTTCTTC
TRBV19	.	many	TRBJ2-1	CASSLFSYNEQFF	TGTGCCAGCAGTTTATTTTCCTACAATGAGCAGTTCTTC
TRBV6-2/TRBV6-3	TRBD2	.	TRBJ2-1	CASSFSGGMQFF	TGTGCCAGCAGCTTTAGCGGGGGAATGCAGTTCTTC